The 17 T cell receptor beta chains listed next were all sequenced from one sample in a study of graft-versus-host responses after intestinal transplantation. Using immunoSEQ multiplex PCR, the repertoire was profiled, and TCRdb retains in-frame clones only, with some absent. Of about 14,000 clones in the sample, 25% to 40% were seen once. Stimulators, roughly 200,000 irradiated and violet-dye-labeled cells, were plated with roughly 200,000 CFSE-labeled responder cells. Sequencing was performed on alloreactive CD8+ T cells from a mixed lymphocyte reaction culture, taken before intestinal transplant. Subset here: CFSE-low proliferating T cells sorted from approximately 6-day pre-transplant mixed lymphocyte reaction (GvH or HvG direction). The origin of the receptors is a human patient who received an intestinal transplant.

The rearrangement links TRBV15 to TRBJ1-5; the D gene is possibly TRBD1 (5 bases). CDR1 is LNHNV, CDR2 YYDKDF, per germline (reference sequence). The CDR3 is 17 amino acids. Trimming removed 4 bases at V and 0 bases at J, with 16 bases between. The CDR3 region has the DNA TGTGCCACCAGCAACAGGTACGGAGAGAATAGCAATCAGCCCCAGCATTTT. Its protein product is CATSNRYGENSNQPQHF.

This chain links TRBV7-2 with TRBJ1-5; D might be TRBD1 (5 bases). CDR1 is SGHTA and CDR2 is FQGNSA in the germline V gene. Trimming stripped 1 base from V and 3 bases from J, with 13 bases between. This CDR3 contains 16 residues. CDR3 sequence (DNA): TGTGCCAGCAGCTTAGGAGTGCAGGGACTCAATCAGCCCCAGCATTTT. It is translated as CASSLGVQGLNQPQHF.

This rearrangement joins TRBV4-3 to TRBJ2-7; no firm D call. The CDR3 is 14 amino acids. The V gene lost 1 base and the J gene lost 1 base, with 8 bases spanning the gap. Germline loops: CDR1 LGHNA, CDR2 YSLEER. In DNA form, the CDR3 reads TGCGCCAGCAGCCAAGGGCGGCAGTCCTACGAGCAGTACTTC. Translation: CASSQGRQSYEQYF.

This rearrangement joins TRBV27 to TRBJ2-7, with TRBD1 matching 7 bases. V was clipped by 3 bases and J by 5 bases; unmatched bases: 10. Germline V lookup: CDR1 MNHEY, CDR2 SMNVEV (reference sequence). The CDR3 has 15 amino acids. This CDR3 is CASSFSAQGINEQYF. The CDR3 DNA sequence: TGTGCCAGCAGTTTCTCGGCACAGGGGATTAACGAGCAGTACTTC.

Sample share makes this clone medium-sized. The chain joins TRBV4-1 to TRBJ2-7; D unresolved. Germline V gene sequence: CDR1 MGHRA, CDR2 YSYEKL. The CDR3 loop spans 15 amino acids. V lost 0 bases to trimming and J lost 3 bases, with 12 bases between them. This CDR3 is CASSQDLSLNYEQYF. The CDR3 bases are TGCGCCAGCAGCCAAGATTTGAGCCTAAACTACGAGCAGTACTTC.

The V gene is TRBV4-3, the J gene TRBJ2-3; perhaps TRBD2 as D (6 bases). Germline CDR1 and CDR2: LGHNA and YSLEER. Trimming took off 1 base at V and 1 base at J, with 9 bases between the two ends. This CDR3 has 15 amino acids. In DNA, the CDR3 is TGCGCCAGCAGCCAAGGGGACTTTCGCACAGATACGCAGTATTTT. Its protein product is CASSQGDFRTDTQYF.

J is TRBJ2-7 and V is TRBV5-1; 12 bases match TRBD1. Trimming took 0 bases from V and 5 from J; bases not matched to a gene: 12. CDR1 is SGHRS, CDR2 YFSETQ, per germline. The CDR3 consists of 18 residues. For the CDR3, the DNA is TGCGCCAGCAGCTTGGTATCCGGGACAGGGGGCGTCGGTCACGAGCAGTACTTC. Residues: CASSLVSGTGGVGHEQYF.

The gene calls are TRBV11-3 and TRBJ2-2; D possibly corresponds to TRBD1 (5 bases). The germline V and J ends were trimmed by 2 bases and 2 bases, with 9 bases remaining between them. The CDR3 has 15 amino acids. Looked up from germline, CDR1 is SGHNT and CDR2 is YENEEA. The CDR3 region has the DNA TGTGCCAGCAGCTTATGGCAGGGAAACACCGGGGAGCTGTTTTTT. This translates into CASSLWQGNTGELFF.

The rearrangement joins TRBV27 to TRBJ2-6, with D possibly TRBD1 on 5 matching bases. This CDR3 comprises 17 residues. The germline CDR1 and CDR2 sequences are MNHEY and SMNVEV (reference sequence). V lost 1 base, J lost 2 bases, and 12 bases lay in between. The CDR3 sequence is CASSLYRPRTGANVLTF. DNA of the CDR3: TGTGCCAGCAGTTTATACAGGCCCAGGACTGGGGCCAACGTCCTGACTTTC.

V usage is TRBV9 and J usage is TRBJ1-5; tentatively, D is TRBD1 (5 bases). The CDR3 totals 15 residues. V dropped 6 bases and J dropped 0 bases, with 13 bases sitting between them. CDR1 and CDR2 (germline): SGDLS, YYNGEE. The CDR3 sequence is CASIPGGGSNQPQHF. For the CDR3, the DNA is TGTGCCAGCATCCCCGGGGGGGGTAGCAATCAGCCCCAGCATTTT.

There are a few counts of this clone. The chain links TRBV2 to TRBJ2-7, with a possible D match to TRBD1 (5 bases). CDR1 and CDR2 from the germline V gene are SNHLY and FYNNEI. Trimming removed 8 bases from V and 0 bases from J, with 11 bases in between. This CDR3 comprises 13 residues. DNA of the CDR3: TGTGCCAGCGGGGCCGTCAGCTCCTACGAGCAGTACTTC. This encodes CASGAVSSYEQYF. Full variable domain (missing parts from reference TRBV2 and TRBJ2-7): EPEVTQTPSHQVTQMGQEVILRCVPISNHLYFYWYRQILGQKVEFLVSFYNNEISEKSEIFDDQFSVERPDGSNFTLKIRSTKLEDSAMYFCASGAVSSYEQYFGPGTRLTVT.

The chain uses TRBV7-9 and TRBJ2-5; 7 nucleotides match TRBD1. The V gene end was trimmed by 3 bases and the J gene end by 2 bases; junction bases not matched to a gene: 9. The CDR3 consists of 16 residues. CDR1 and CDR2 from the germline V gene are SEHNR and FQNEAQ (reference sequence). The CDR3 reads CASSFSPGTAQETQYF. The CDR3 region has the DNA TGTGCCAGCAGCTTTAGTCCTGGGACAGCTCAAGAGACCCAGTACTTC.

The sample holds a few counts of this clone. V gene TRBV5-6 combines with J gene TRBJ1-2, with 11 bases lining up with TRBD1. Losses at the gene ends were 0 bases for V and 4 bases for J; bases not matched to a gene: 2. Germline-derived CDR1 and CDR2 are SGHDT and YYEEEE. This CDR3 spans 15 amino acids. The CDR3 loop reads CASSLGTGGFYGYTF. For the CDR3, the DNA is TGTGCCAGCAGCTTGGGGACAGGGGGCTTCTATGGCTACACCTTC.

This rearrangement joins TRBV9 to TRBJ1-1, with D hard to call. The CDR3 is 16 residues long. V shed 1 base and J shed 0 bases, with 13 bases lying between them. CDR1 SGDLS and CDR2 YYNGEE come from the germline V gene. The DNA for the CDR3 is TGTGCCAGCAGCGTATTTGGCAACCCCTTGAACACTGAAGCTTTCTTT. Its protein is CASSVFGNPLNTEAFF.

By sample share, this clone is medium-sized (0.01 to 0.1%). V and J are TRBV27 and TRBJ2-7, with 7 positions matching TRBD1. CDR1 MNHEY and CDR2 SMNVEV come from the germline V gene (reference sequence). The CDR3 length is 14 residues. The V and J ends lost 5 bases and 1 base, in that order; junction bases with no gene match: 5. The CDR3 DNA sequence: TGTGCCAGCAGTCCCCACAGGGGATCCTACGAGCAGTACTTC. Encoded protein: CASSPHRGSYEQYF.

The CDR3 DNA follows: TGTGCCAGCTCACGCGGGACAGGGGGCGCGTGGGGCTACACCTTC. It yields the protein CASSRGTGGAWGYTF. The rearrangement links TRBV18 to TRBJ1-2, with 12 nucleotides matching TRBD1. The CDR3 runs 15 residues. Germline V CDR1 and CDR2: KGHSH, LQKENI. With 4 bases clipped from V and 8 bases from J, the junction kept 8 bases outside the gene matches.

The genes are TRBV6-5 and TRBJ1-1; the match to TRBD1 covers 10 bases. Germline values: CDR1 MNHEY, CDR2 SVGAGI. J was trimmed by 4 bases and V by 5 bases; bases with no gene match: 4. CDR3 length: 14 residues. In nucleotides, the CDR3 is TGTGCCAGCAGTGCCGGGACAGGGGTCACTGAAGCTTTCTTT. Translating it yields CASSAGTGVTEAFF.